Following are 27 T cell receptor beta chains from one sample sequenced in a study of blood T cells in healthy people across ages. A second PCR of roughly 6 to 12 cycles used a sample-barcoded 5' primer and a J-beta primer mix. TCRdb reprocessed the 5' RACE reads with MiXCR, giving one entry per CDR3 protein. The table has over 1.5 million distinct CDR3 sequences, around 48% seen once. Input material: blood. Receptor source: a woman between 35 and 50 years old in good health.

The chain links TRBV20-1 to TRBJ2-5; 9 nucleotides align to TRBD1. The J call may be faulty, since TRBJ2-7 better matches the DNA end. The CDR3 spans 13 residues. Germline V CDR1 and CDR2: DFQATT, SNEGSKA (reference sequence). The CDR3 loop is CSARTGAWFEQYF. The CDR3 DNA sequence: TGCAGTGCAAGGACAGGGGCTTGGTTCGAGCAGTACTTC.

The V call is TRBV20-1, the J call TRBJ2-1; 7 bases line up with TRBD2. Near its end, the DNA agrees better with TRBJ2-7, so the J call may be wrong. There are 14 residues in the CDR3. From germline, CDR1 is DFQATT and CDR2 SNEGSKA (reference sequence). CDR3 coding DNA: TGCAGTGCTCAGCGGGGTAGCTCCTACAATGAGCAGTACTTC. Translated: CSAQRGSSYNEQYF.

The chain recombines TRBV7-2 with TRBJ2-5, with 9 bases matching TRBD2. Unmatched junction bases numbered 8, after V lost 1 base and J lost 5 bases. This CDR3 contains 16 residues. Germline-derived CDR1 and CDR2 are SGHTA and FQGNSA. CDR3 nucleotides: TGTGCCAGCAGCTTAGAGGCGGGGGGGATCCGTGAGACCCAGTACTTC. This gives the protein CASSLEAGGIRETQYF.

The chain couples TRBV3-1 to TRBJ2-5, with 8 bases aligning to TRBD2. The CDR3 is 14 residues long. Trimming took 4 bases from V and 2 from J; bases not matched to a gene: 3. Germline values: CDR1 LGHDT, CDR2 YNNKEL (reference sequence). The DNA for the CDR3 is TGTGCCAGCAGCCGTCAGCGGGGGCAAGAGACCCAGTACTTC. Amino acids: CASSRQRGQETQYF.

The rearrangement links TRBV20-1 to TRBJ2-5; D is unclear. This CDR3 has 14 residues. V gave up 6 bases and J gave up 1 base, with 15 bases separating them. Germline-derived CDR1 and CDR2 are DFQATT and SNEGSKA (reference sequence). The CDR3 coding sequence is TGCAGTGCCCAGAACCGAAGGATCCAAGAGACCCAGTACTTC. Translated, it gives CSAQNRRIQETQYF.

The chain joins TRBV27 to TRBJ1-2; D is uncertain. Germline CDR1 is MNHEY and CDR2 is SMNVEV (reference sequence). Trimming cost V 2 bases and J 3 bases, with 19 bases left between them. There are 17 residues in the CDR3. This CDR3 reads CASSLLGPSGPDYGYTF. In nucleotides, the CDR3 is TGTGCCAGCAGTTTACTCGGGCCCTCCGGGCCAGACTATGGCTACACCTTC.

The chain uses TRBV11-2 and TRBJ2-7; TRBD1 is a possible D gene (6 bases). CDR1 is SGHAT, CDR2 FQNNGV, per germline. The ends were cut back, 3 bases at V and 7 bases at J, with 19 bases in the middle. This CDR3 has 15 amino acids. CDR3 protein: CASSFRGLKYNEQYF. As DNA, the CDR3 is TGTGCCAGCAGCTTCAGGGGCCTAAAGTACAATGAGCAGTACTTC.

The J gene is TRBJ2-5, the V gene TRBV18, with D unresolved. The V gene's germline CDR1 is KGHSH and CDR2 LQKENI. This CDR3 spans 14 amino acids. V was trimmed by 2 bases and J by 1 base, leaving 8 bases between them. The CDR3 nucleotides read TGTGCCAGCTCACCATCGAACGCCCAAGAGACCCAGTACTTC. This translates into CASSPSNAQETQYF.

The chain couples TRBV6-2 or TRBV6-3 to TRBJ2-3, with D perhaps matching TRBD1 (6 bases). The CDR3 runs to 13 residues. Deletions cut 6 bases from V and 4 bases from J, with 11 bases between. Germline CDR1 and CDR2: MNHEY and SVGEGT. The CDR3, as DNA: TGTGCCAGCAGACCGGGACACTCAGATACGCAGTATTTT. This codes for CASRPGHSDTQYF.

This clonotype was recorded a few times. The chain employs TRBV20-1 and TRBJ2-3, with 10 bases that match TRBD2. CDR3 length: 14 residues. Germline V gene lookup returns CDR1 DFQATT and CDR2 SNEGSKA (reference sequence). After removal of 7 bases from V and 2 bases from J, the junction contained 6 bases not matched to a gene. The CDR3 DNA is TGCAGTGGCGAGCGGGGGGGGGACACAGATACGCAGTATTTT. It translates to CSGERGGDTDTQYF.

J is TRBJ2-1 and V is TRBV28, with 8 positions matching TRBD1. V trimming: 4 bases; J trimming: 7 bases; junction bases outside the gene matches: 9. Looked up from germline, CDR1 is MDHEN and CDR2 is SYDVKM. The CDR3 consists of 15 residues. CDR3 sequence (DNA): TGTGCCAGCAGTTCCGCCGGACAGGGTGGGAATGAGCAGTTCTTC. This encodes CASSSAGQGGNEQFF. Full variable domain (missing parts from reference TRBV28 and TRBJ2-1): DVKVTQSSRYLVKRTGEKVFLECVQDMDHENMFWYRQDPGLGLRLIYFSYDVKMKEKGDIPEGYSVSREKKERFSLILESASTNQTSMYLCASSSAGQGGNEQFFGPGTRLTVL.

The V gene is TRBV10-1, the J gene TRBJ2-7; 9 nucleotides line up with TRBD1. Looked up from germline, CDR1 is WNHNN and CDR2 is SYGVQD (reference sequence). There are 15 residues in the CDR3. The trim removed 3 bases at V and 4 bases at J, leaving 7 bases unmatched. DNA for the CDR3: TGCGCCAGCAGTGATCCCGGGACAGGGAGATACGAGCAGTACTTC. It translates to CASSDPGTGRYEQYF.

J is TRBJ2-5 and V is TRBV9; 8 bases fit TRBD2. V gave up 3 bases and J gave up 5 bases; unmatched junction bases: 6. Germline V gene lookup returns CDR1 SGDLS and CDR2 YYNGEE. The CDR3 runs to 14 residues. The CDR3 nucleotides are TGTGCCAGCAGCGCGGGACTAGTAAGTGAGACCCAGTACTTC. Translated: CASSAGLVSETQYF.

The chain employs TRBV20-1 and TRBJ2-7, with unresolved D. The CDR3 runs 13 residues. V dropped 4 bases and J dropped 0 bases, with 10 bases sitting between them. Germline V lookup: CDR1 DFQATT, CDR2 SNEGSKA (reference sequence). This CDR3 is CSAIPDTSYEQYF. CDR3 sequence (DNA): TGCAGTGCTATACCCGACACCTCCTACGAGCAGTACTTC.

J is TRBJ2-2 and V is TRBV20-1; 7 bases are a match to TRBD1. V shed 5 bases, J shed 1 base, and the junction held 10 bases outside the gene matches. CDR1 DFQATT and CDR2 SNEGSKA come from the germline V gene (reference sequence). The CDR3 covers 16 residues. The CDR3 DNA reads TGCAGTGCTCCAAAGCCCGGGACAGTGAACACCGGGGAGCTGTTTTTT. Encoded protein: CSAPKPGTVNTGELFF.

The chain combines TRBV6-2 or TRBV6-3 with TRBJ2-1, with D maybe TRBD1 (6 bases). CDR1 and CDR2 from the germline V gene are MNHEY and SVGEGT. The V gene lost 5 bases and the J gene lost 5 bases, with 13 bases spanning the gap. The CDR3 sequence is 14 residues long. CDR3 in DNA: TGTGCCAGCAGTAAAACAGGGCAACACAATGAGCAGTTCTTC. It yields the protein CASSKTGQHNEQFF.

This clonotype has just a few counts. The gene calls are TRBV4-3 and TRBJ2-1; TRBD1 aligns across 9 bases. In germline, CDR1 is LGHNA, CDR2 YSLEER. This CDR3 is built from 15 residues. The junction had 5 bases not matched to a gene; V was cut back by 3 bases and J by 5 bases. The CDR3 region is CASSQGQGGNNEQFF. The CDR3 DNA reads as TGCGCCAGCAGCCAGGGACAGGGCGGGAACAATGAGCAGTTCTTC.

The chain has TRBV5-1 and TRBJ2-3; 7 positions match TRBD1. With 3 bases clipped from V and 10 bases from J, the junction kept 11 bases outside the gene matches. This CDR3 is 14 amino acids long. Germline V lookup: CDR1 SGHRS, CDR2 YFSETQ. CDR3 region: CASSSGQDGTAQYF. In DNA, the CDR3 is TGCGCCAGCAGCTCCGGACAGGACGGTACGGCGCAGTATTTT.

The V and J genes are TRBV29-1 and TRBJ1-1, with unresolved D. With 7 bases removed from V and 7 bases from J, the gap between germline ends came to 10 bases. This CDR3 spans 10 amino acids. Per germline, CDR1 SQVTM and CDR2 ANQGSEA. Here the CDR3 DNA reads TGCAGCGCTGCTCAGAGTGAAGCTTTCTTT. It is translated as CSAAQSEAFF.

The gene calls are TRBV20-1 and TRBJ1-2; D call uncertain. Deletions cut 3 bases from V and 5 bases from J, with 10 bases between. This CDR3 contains 12 residues. Germline-derived CDR1 and CDR2 are DFQATT and SNEGSKA (reference sequence). The CDR3: CSARPQGYGYTF. Written as DNA, the CDR3 is TGCAGTGCTAGGCCACAAGGGTATGGCTACACCTTC.

The rearrangement joins TRBV9 to TRBJ1-1; perhaps TRBD1 as D (5 bases). Trimming took 1 base from V and 5 from J, leaving 12 bases between them. Germline CDR1 reads SGDLS; CDR2 reads YYNGEE. CDR3 length: 14 amino acids. CDR3 sequence: CASSVRREGTEAFF. In DNA form, the CDR3 reads TGTGCCAGCAGCGTACGCAGGGAGGGAACTGAAGCTTTCTTT.

The chain recombines TRBV6-2 or TRBV6-3 with TRBJ2-4; no clear D. The J call may be wrong; the DNA end is better matched by TRBJ2-5. CDR3 length: 14 amino acids. From germline, CDR1 is MNHEY and CDR2 SVGEGT. The CDR3 DNA reads as TGTGCCAGCAGTTACGCCCAGAACACCGAGACCCAGTACTTC. Its translation: CASSYAQNTETQYF.

The chain employs TRBV12-3 or TRBV12-4 and TRBJ2-7; 10 nucleotides agree with TRBD2. This CDR3 comprises 15 residues. J gave up 5 bases and V 2 bases, and 6 bases lay outside the gene matches. The CDR3 region has the DNA TGTGCCAGCAGTTTACAGCTAGCGGGAGTTAACGAGCAGTACTTC. This encodes CASSLQLAGVNEQYF.

This clonotype was found many times. The chain has TRBV12-3 or TRBV12-4 and TRBJ2-7; maybe TRBD2 (5 bases). The V gene lost 6 bases and the J gene lost 3 bases, with 12 bases spanning the gap. CDR3 length equals 13 residues. CDR3 residues: CASSLLASYEQYF. CDR3 nucleotide sequence: TGTGCCAGCAGCTTGCTAGCTAGCTACGAGCAGTACTTC.

The rearrangement links TRBV24-1 to TRBJ2-7, with a possible D match to TRBD1 (6 bases). This CDR3 spans 14 amino acids. Germline values: CDR1 KGHDR, CDR2 SFDVKD. V lost 0 bases, J lost 3 bases, and 8 bases lay in between. DNA of the CDR3: TGTGCCACCAGTGATTTGCCGGGACACTACGAGCAGTACTTC. Protein sequence: CATSDLPGHYEQYF.

This clonotype was counted only a few times. The rearrangement joins TRBV7-2 to TRBJ2-7; D ambiguous. V lost 7 bases and J lost 0, with 10 bases in between. This CDR3 has 13 residues. Germline CDR1 is SGHTA and CDR2 is FQGNSA. This chain's CDR3 is CASTPNFSYEQYF. Here the CDR3 DNA reads TGTGCCAGCACTCCAAACTTCTCCTACGAGCAGTACTTC.

For the CDR3, the DNA is TGCAGTGCTAGAGAGCAGGGGGCGCATGAAAAACTGTTTTTT. Encoded protein: CSAREQGAHEKLFF. This rearrangement joins TRBV20-1 to TRBJ1-4; TRBD1 aligns across 8 bases. The V gene's germline CDR1 is DFQATT and CDR2 SNEGSKA (reference sequence). Trimming at V came to 0 bases and at J to 6 bases, leaving 3 bases not matched to a gene. The CDR3 totals 14 residues.